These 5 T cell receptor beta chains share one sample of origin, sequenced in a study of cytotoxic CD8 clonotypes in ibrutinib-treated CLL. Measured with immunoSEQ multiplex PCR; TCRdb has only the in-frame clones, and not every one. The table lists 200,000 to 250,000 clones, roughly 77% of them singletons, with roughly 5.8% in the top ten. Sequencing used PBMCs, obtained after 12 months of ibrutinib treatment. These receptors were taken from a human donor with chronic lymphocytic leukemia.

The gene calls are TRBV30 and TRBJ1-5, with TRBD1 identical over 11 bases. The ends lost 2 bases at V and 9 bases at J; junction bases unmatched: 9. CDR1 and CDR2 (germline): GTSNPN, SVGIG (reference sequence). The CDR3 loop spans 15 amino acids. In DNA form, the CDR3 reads TGTGCCTGGAGTTCCGGGACAGGGGGGGGACTGCCCCAGCATTTT. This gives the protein CAWSSGTGGGLPQHF.

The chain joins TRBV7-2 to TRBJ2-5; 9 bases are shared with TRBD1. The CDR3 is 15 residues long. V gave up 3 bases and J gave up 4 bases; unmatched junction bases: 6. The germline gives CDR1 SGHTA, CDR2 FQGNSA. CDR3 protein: CASSFGTGKGETQYF. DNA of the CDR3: TGTGCCAGCAGCTTTGGGACAGGGAAGGGAGAGACCCAGTACTTC.

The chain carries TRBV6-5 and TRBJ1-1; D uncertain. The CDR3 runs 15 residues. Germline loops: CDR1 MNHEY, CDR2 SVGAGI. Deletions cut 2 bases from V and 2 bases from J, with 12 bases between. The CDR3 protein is CASSYGQMPNTEAFF. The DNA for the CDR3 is TGTGCCAGCAGTTACGGTCAAATGCCAAACACTGAAGCTTTCTTT.

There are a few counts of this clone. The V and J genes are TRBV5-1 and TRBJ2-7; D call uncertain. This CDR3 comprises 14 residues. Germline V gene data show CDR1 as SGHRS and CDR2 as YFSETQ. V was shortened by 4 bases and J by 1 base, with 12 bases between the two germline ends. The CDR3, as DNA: TGCGCCAGCAGCCCGACCATGGGGTCCTACGAGCAGTACTTC. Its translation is CASSPTMGSYEQYF. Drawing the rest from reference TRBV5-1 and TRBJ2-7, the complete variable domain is KAGVTQTPRYLIKTRGQQVTLSCSPISGHRSVSWYQQTPGQGLQFLFEYFSETQRNKGNFPGRFSGRQFSNSRSEMNVSTLELGDSALYLCASSPTMGSYEQYFGPGTRLTVT.

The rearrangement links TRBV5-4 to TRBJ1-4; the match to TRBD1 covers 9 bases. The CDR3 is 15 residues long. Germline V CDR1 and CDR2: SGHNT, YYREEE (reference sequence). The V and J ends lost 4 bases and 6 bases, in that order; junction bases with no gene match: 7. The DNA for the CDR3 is TGTGCCAGCAGCGAACAGGGGGCGACCGATGAAAAACTGTTTTTT. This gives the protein CASSEQGATDEKLFF.